A single sample gave rise to the 32 T cell receptor beta chains below, sequenced in a study of blood T cell dynamics during melanoma immunotherapy (dated by TCRdb to 2018 to 2021). Per the publication, the time point label means: pre-treatment baseline. The library came from the immunoSEQ multiplex PCR assay. TCRdb re-hosts the immuneACCESS table, in-frame sequences only. Its copies lack some clones; in the studies checked, an unresolved V gene accounts for under half of them, and the cause for the rest is not known. For this sample there are about 9,600 clones; about 88% appear just once. The top ten constitute 6% to 9.5% of the sample. The material sequenced was blood, taken from a patient treated with checkpoint blockade. The receptors originated from a human donor with melanoma.

The chain recombines TRBV27 with TRBJ2-7, with no clear D. The length of the CDR3 is 14 residues. Germline loops: CDR1 MNHEY, CDR2 SMNVEV (reference sequence). V was pared by 3 bases and J by 2 bases, with 11 bases between. CDR3: CASSFAVKTYEQYF. CDR3 in DNA: TGTGCCAGCAGTTTCGCAGTAAAGACCTACGAGCAGTACTTC.

The rearrangement links TRBV2 to TRBJ2-5; 11 bases are a match to TRBD2. CDR3 size: 18 residues. J was trimmed by 5 bases and V by 0 bases; bases with no gene match: 11. CDR1 is SNHLY and CDR2 is FYNNEI in the germline V gene. CDR3 amino acids: CASSEARLAGWWGETQYF. As DNA, the CDR3 is TGTGCCAGCAGTGAAGCCCGACTAGCGGGATGGTGGGGTGAGACCCAGTACTTC.

The chain couples TRBV7-9 to TRBJ2-5; D possibly corresponds to TRBD1 (5 bases). Germline CDR1 SEHNR, CDR2 FQNEAQ (reference sequence). The length of the CDR3 is 11 residues. Trimming removed 5 bases from V and 7 bases from J, with 8 bases in between. The CDR3 DNA reads TGTGCCAGCAGCCCAGGGATGACCCAGTACTTC. Translation: CASSPGMTQYF.

This clone appeared once. V and J are TRBV18 and TRBJ2-7; D call uncertain. Germline loops: CDR1 KGHSH, CDR2 LQKENI. The CDR3 length is 13 residues. With 0 bases removed from V and 3 bases from J, the gap between germline ends came to 6 bases. The CDR3 region is CASSPPDGYEQYF. The CDR3 DNA reads TGTGCCAGCTCACCACCGGACGGCTACGAGCAGTACTTC.

The CDR3 DNA reads as TGTGCCAGCAGCGCCTTAGCGGGGTCGTCGGGCGAGCAGTACTTC. The encoded protein is CASSALAGSSGEQYF. This chain uses TRBV7-6 with TRBJ2-7; 8 bases line up with TRBD2. V trimming: 5 bases; J trimming: 6 bases; junction bases outside the gene matches: 12. The length of the CDR3 is 15 residues. In germline, CDR1 is SGHVS, CDR2 FNYEAQ.

This chain links TRBV7-6 with TRBJ1-5; the D gene is possibly TRBD1 (5 bases). The germline gives CDR1 SGHVS, CDR2 FNYEAQ. The CDR3 has 13 residues. V shed 5 bases and J shed 5 bases, with 10 bases lying between them. In DNA, the CDR3 is TGTGCCAGCAGCGTTCAGGGTGATCAGCCCCAGCATTTT. It yields the protein CASSVQGDQPQHF.

The CDR3 loop is CASSRFTRDRGLPSYEQYF. The CDR3 nucleotides are TGTGCCAGTAGTAGGTTTACTCGGGACAGGGGGCTTCCATCCTACGAGCAGTACTTC. The rearrangement joins TRBV19 to TRBJ2-7, with 12 nucleotides matching TRBD1. This CDR3 contains 19 residues. J lost 1 base, V lost 4 bases, and 14 bases had no gene match. CDR1 is LNHDA and CDR2 is SQIVND in the germline V gene (reference sequence).

This clone was picked up one time. The chain uses TRBV6-5 and TRBJ1-5; no definite D call. The CDR3 consists of 11 residues. Per germline, CDR1 MNHEY and CDR2 SVGAGI. Trimming took 8 bases from V and 9 from J, leaving 11 bases between them. CDR3 bases: TGTGCCAGCGGGCCCGGGCGGCCCCAGCATTTT. This gives the protein CASGPGRPQHF.

The V call is TRBV5-8, the J call TRBJ1-5; 7 nucleotides line up with TRBD1. CDR1 is SGHTS, CDR2 YDEGEE, per germline. The trim removed 4 bases at V and 0 bases at J, leaving 13 bases unmatched. The CDR3 runs to 18 residues. The CDR3 loop reads CASSPGTASAYSNQPQHF. CDR3 coding DNA: TGTGCCAGCAGCCCGGGGACAGCCTCCGCTTATAGCAATCAGCCCCAGCATTTT.

This rearrangement joins TRBV29-1 to TRBJ2-3; 9 bases map to TRBD1. The CDR3 contains 14 residues. After removal of 1 base from V and 7 bases from J, the junction contained 6 bases not matched to a gene. Germline V CDR1 and CDR2: SQVTM, ANQGSEA. CDR3 in amino acids: CSVEGSGQGHTQYF. The CDR3 DNA is TGCAGCGTTGAAGGGTCGGGACAGGGCCATACGCAGTATTTT.

Notes on this clone: Other DNA sequences of this sample code for an identical CDR3. CDR3 DNA sequence: TGTGCCAGCAGTTTTAATTCACCCCTCCACTTT. Amino acids: CASSFNSPLHF. V and J are TRBV28 and TRBJ1-6, with no clear D. The CDR3 has 11 amino acids. Trimming removed 3 bases from V and 6 bases from J, with 0 bases in between. CDR1 and CDR2 (germline): MDHEN, SYDVKM.

There are a few counts of this clone. The rearrangement links TRBV5-6 to TRBJ2-7; 10 positions agree with TRBD1. Per the germline V gene, CDR1 is SGHDT and CDR2 is YYEEEE. V lost 3 bases to trimming and J lost 2 bases; unmatched junction nucleotides: 8. The CDR3 loop spans 16 amino acids. CDR3 nucleotides: TGTGCCAGCAGCTACATGTTCGGACAGGGGGCCTACGAGCAGTACTTC. It encodes CASSYMFGQGAYEQYF.

The rearrangement joins TRBV18 to TRBJ2-5; D is unresolved. Germline CDR1 KGHSH, CDR2 LQKENI. The CDR3 extends over 15 amino acids. Trimming shortened V by 1 base and J by 5 bases, and 14 bases separated the two germline ends. The chain's CDR3 is CASSPRSANGETQYF. The CDR3 bases are TGTGCCAGCTCACCACGGTCAGCGAACGGGGAGACCCAGTACTTC.

A few counts support this clone. This chain uses TRBV5-4 with TRBJ2-7; D is unresolved. The ends were cut back, 3 bases at V and 3 bases at J, with 10 bases in the middle. This CDR3 is built from 13 residues. Looked up from germline, CDR1 is SGHNT and CDR2 is YYREEE (reference sequence). The CDR3 DNA follows: TGTGCCAGCAGCTCTCCTCCGGACTACGAGCAGTACTTC. This sequence encodes CASSSPPDYEQYF.

The rearrangement links TRBV29-1 to TRBJ2-7, with D perhaps being TRBD1 or TRBD2 (5 bases each). V lost 7 bases and J 2 bases, leaving 12 bases between the germline ends. The V gene's germline CDR1 is SQVTM and CDR2 ANQGSEA. This CDR3 contains 12 residues. DNA for the CDR3: TGCAGCGCCCGGGACGGAGCCTACGAGCAGTACTTC. Amino acid sequence: CSARDGAYEQYF.

The chain carries TRBV2 and TRBJ2-1; 12 nucleotides line up with TRBD2. V dropped 6 bases and J dropped 7; count of bases not matched to a gene: 10. This CDR3 comprises 16 residues. Germline CDR1 SNHLY, CDR2 FYNNEI. CDR3 residues: CASRAKLAGGGNEQFF. Written as DNA, the CDR3 is TGTGCCAGCAGGGCTAAACTAGCGGGAGGAGGTAATGAGCAGTTCTTC.

The V gene is TRBV2, the J gene TRBJ1-5; 8 bases align to TRBD1. J was trimmed by 3 bases and V by 8 bases; bases with no gene match: 9. In germline, CDR1 is SNHLY, CDR2 FYNNEI. The CDR3 is 15 residues long. CDR3 amino acids: CASSRQGPYNQPQHF. The CDR3 DNA sequence: TGTGCCAGCTCCCGACAGGGGCCGTACAATCAGCCCCAGCATTTT.

The V and J genes are TRBV7-3 and TRBJ2-1; 12 positions agree with TRBD1. This CDR3 has 16 residues. Germline V lookup: CDR1 SGHTA, CDR2 FQGTGA. The trim removed 5 bases at V and 9 bases at J, leaving 11 bases unmatched. CDR3 residues: CASSPSGQGAWVEQFF. Here the CDR3 DNA reads TGTGCCAGCAGCCCCTCGGGACAGGGGGCTTGGGTTGAGCAGTTCTTC.

The chain joins TRBV7-2 to TRBJ2-3; a possible D gene is TRBD1 (6 bases). Germline V gene lookup returns CDR1 SGHTA and CDR2 FQGNSA. This CDR3 is 15 amino acids long. V was clipped by 2 bases and J by 1 base, with 10 bases between them. The CDR3 is CASSLTQGGTDTQYF. The CDR3 DNA sequence: TGTGCCAGCAGCTTAACACAGGGTGGCACAGATACGCAGTATTTT. Full variable domain (missing parts from reference TRBV7-2 and TRBJ2-3): GAGVSQSPSNKVTEKGKDVELRCDPISGHTALYWYRQSLGQGLEFLIYFQGNSAPDKSGLPSDRFSAERTGGSVSTLTIQRTQQEDSAVYLCASSLTQGGTDTQYFGPGTRLTVL.

The chain carries TRBV6-1 and TRBJ1-1; no definite D call. Trimming removed 9 bases from V and 1 base from J, with 12 bases in between. Germline CDR1 is MNHNS and CDR2 is SASEGT. This CDR3 contains 13 residues. The CDR3 bases are TGTGCCAGTCTCAAGCCGGAGAACACTGAAGCTTTCTTT. Translation gives CASLKPENTEAFF.

The V call is TRBV15, the J call TRBJ1-6; D perhaps matches TRBD1 (5 bases). Germline V gene data show CDR1 as LNHNV and CDR2 as YYDKDF (reference sequence). Trimming removed 7 bases from V and 7 bases from J, with 11 bases in between. This CDR3 has 13 residues. The CDR3: CATTETENSPLHF. CDR3 DNA: TGTGCCACCACTGAGACAGAAAATTCACCCCTCCACTTT. Full variable domain (rest looked up from reference TRBV15 and TRBJ1-6): DAMVIQNPRYQVTQFGKPVTLSCSQTLNHNVMYWYQQKSSQAPKLLFHYYDKDFNNEADTPDNFQSRRPNTSFCFLDIRSPGLGDTAMYLCATTETENSPLHFGNGTRLTVT.

V gene TRBV28 combines with J gene TRBJ2-2; 12 bases align to TRBD1. The junction had 11 bases not matched to a gene; V was cut back by 6 bases and J by 6 bases. CDR1 and CDR2 (germline): MDHEN, SYDVKM. The CDR3 has 17 amino acids. The CDR3 DNA follows: TGTGCCAGCAGAACTACCGGGACAGGGGGCAATTCCGGGGAGCTGTTTTTT. Residues: CASRTTGTGGNSGELFF.

The V gene is TRBV5-1, the J gene TRBJ2-7; D remains unclear. Germline CDR1 and CDR2: SGHRS and YFSETQ. Trimming stripped 0 bases from V and 3 bases from J, with 1 base between. The CDR3 runs to 11 residues. The CDR3: CASSLDYEQYF. The CDR3, as DNA: TGCGCCAGCAGCTTGGACTACGAGCAGTACTTC.

This chain uses TRBV7-3 with TRBJ2-3; 10 bases map to TRBD2. Losses at the gene ends were 1 base for V and 3 bases for J; bases not matched to a gene: 4. Germline assignment: CDR1 SGHTA and CDR2 FQGTGA. CDR3 length: 16 residues. The CDR3 protein is CASSLNLAGETDTQYF. The CDR3 nucleotides read TGTGCCAGCAGCTTAAACCTAGCGGGAGAAACAGATACGCAGTATTTT.

This clone was counted once. The rearrangement links TRBV18 to TRBJ2-5; TRBD2 aligns across 8 bases. Per germline, CDR1 KGHSH and CDR2 LQKENI. Trimming took 8 bases from V and 3 from J; bases not matched to a gene: 5. The CDR3 loop spans 13 amino acids. CDR3 region: CASTRGGEETQYF. The CDR3, as DNA: TGTGCCAGCACCCGGGGGGGTGAAGAGACCCAGTACTTC.

V gene TRBV2 combines with J gene TRBJ1-1, with D unresolved. V lost 1 base, J lost 0 bases, and 3 bases lay in between. The CDR3 covers 13 residues. CDR1 is SNHLY and CDR2 is FYNNEI in the germline V gene. The CDR3 DNA reads TGTGCCAGCAGTGAAGATATGAACACTGAAGCTTTCTTT. Its translation: CASSEDMNTEAFF.

V gene TRBV28 combines with J gene TRBJ2-5; maybe TRBD1 (5 bases). Gene TRBJ2-7 matches the end of the DNA better, so the J call may be wrong. The germline CDR1 and CDR2 sequences are MDHEN and SYDVKM. This CDR3 has 16 residues. The CDR3 coding sequence is TGTGCCAGCAGTACCCTGCGATGGGGCGCAATGTACGAGCAGTACTTC. Translated: CASSTLRWGAMYEQYF.

The sample holds one count of this clone. The rearrangement joins TRBV4-3 to TRBJ1-2; no definite D call. V was shortened by 0 bases and J by 2 bases, with 10 bases between the two germline ends. This CDR3 is built from 15 residues. Germline lookup yields CDR1 LGHNA and CDR2 YSLEER. CDR3 sequence: CASSQERARNYGYTF. For the CDR3, the DNA is TGCGCCAGCAGCCAAGAGCGGGCCAGGAACTATGGCTACACCTTC.

This clone was seen just once. The rearrangement uses TRBV5-4 and TRBJ2-1; 9 bases are shared with TRBD2. Trimming removed 0 bases from V and 3 bases from J; junction bases left unmatched: 1. Germline V CDR1 and CDR2: SGHNT, YYREEE (reference sequence). CDR3 length: 15 residues. The CDR3: CASSLGLAVYNEQFF. Here the CDR3 DNA reads TGTGCCAGCAGCTTGGGACTAGCGGTCTACAATGAGCAGTTCTTC.

This clone was observed a single time. The CDR3 loop reads CASSLGGLAGDTQYF. CDR3 in DNA: TGTGCCAGCAGCTTAGGGGGACTAGCGGGAGATACGCAGTATTTT. The rearrangement joins TRBV7-3 to TRBJ2-3; 12 bases align to TRBD2. This CDR3 comprises 15 residues. Germline V CDR1 and CDR2: SGHTA, FQGTGA. After removal of 2 bases from V and 5 bases from J, the junction contained 2 bases not matched to a gene.

This clone was seen once. V and J are TRBV11-2 and TRBJ2-1, with 7 positions matching TRBD2. The CDR3 sequence is 15 residues long. Losses at the gene ends were 3 bases for V and 4 bases for J; bases not matched to a gene: 6. Germline V gene sequence: CDR1 SGHAT, CDR2 FQNNGV. The DNA for the CDR3 is TGTGCCAGCAGCTTTGAAGGACTAGTTTACAATGAGCAGTTCTTC. Translated: CASSFEGLVYNEQFF.

The rearrangement joins TRBV10-3 to TRBJ1-1; D perhaps matches TRBD1 (5 bases). Trimming cost V 6 bases and J 1 base, with 18 bases left between them. The V gene's germline CDR1 is ENHRY and CDR2 SYGVKD. The CDR3 totals 16 residues. For the CDR3, the DNA is TGTGCCATCAGGAGGGGTCTTTTAACAGAGAACACTGAAGCTTTCTTT. This gives the protein CAIRRGLLTENTEAFF.